The rows below give T cell receptor beta chains drawn from one sample of a study of blood T cell repertoires in COVID-19. Here immunoSEQ multiplex PCR was the method, and the copy in TCRdb shows in-frame clones only, minus some. The sample yields more than 200,000 clones, 70% to 85% seen once. Material: peripheral blood. These TCRs come from a woman in her thirties or forties who had recovered from COVID-19. Both conserved end residues are part of each CDR3. For some rows the clone size is stated as once, few or many, or as a class when expanded; others skip it.

. | TRBJ2-5 | 13 | TRBV18 | CASHYRGSETQYF
. | TRBJ1-2 | 17 | TRBV5-1 | CASSFWSQGASQYGYTF
. | TRBJ2-3 | 17 | TRBV5-4 | CASSNGASGGILNTQYF
. | TRBJ1-2 | 13 | TRBV14 | CASSPAADWGYTF
. | TRBJ1-1 | 14 | TRBV3-1/TRBV3-2 | CASSQDWTNTEAFF
once | TRBJ2-1 | 13 | TRBV19 | CASRATGGNEQFF
. | TRBJ1-6 | 18 | TRBV6-1 | CASSGSWALLFNNSPLHF
few | TRBJ2-3 | 16 | TRBV2 | CASSWIGGGATDTQYF
. | TRBJ1-5 | 17 | TRBV21-1 | CASSSGSQVYSNQPQHF
. | TRBJ1-6 | 14 | TRBV2 | CASIPGTGGSPLHF
. | TRBJ1-3 | 15 | TRBV4-3 | CASSPTRNSGNTIYF
. | TRBJ1-1 | 15 | TRBV7-2 | CASSLGRQPNTEAFF
. | TRBJ2-2 | 16 | TRBV6-2/TRBV6-3 | CASSPPTGMNTGELFF
. | TRBJ1-4 | 13 | TRBV19 | CASSDRVREKLFF
. | TRBJ2-1 | 16 | TRBV4-2 | CASSQMLGSGASEQFF
. | TRBJ1-1 | 14 | TRBV27 | CASMSQGGYTEAFF
. | TRBJ1-1 | 15 | TRBV5-1 | CASSWDYRGDTEAFF
. | TRBJ1-3 | 19 | TRBV5-1 | CASHKNRAKLGSSGNTIYF
. | TRBJ2-1 | 15 | TRBV2 | CASNEGLAGGNEQFF
. | TRBJ2-7 | 17 | TRBV18 | CASSLASGEIIHYEQYF
. | TRBJ2-7 | 14 | TRBV30 | CAWSAGQGASEQYF
few | TRBJ2-7 | 14 | TRBV4-1 | CASSQDGWSDEQYF
. | TRBJ2-7 | 14 | TRBV4-3 | CASSQVGTGYEQYF
. | TRBJ1-6 | 14 | TRBV20-1 | CSASLGAAGSPLHF
. | TRBJ2-1 | 15 | TRBV7-6 | CASSLGVAAYNEQFF
. | TRBJ1-1 | 13 | TRBV12-3/TRBV12-4 | CASIWGGNTEAFF
. | TRBJ2-5 | 13 | TRBV5-5 | CASDSGAQETQYF
. | TRBJ2-7 | 15 | TRBV7-9 | CASSIGTGDRYEQYF
few | TRBJ1-2 | 13 | TRBV2 | CASLQGWDYGYTF
. | TRBJ1-4 | 15 | TRBV5-1 | CASSGSGEANEKLFF
. | TRBJ1-1 | 14 | TRBV11-2 | CASSQDSINTEAFF
. | TRBJ2-4 | 13 | TRBV5-1 | CASSLGTGNIQYF
. | TRBJ2-1 | 13 | TRBV6-5 | CASGRAGDRGTFF
. | TRBJ2-1 | 23 | TRBV14 | CASSQAYCRYRMVPIPANNEQFF
. | TRBJ1-4 | 14 | TRBV29-1 | CSVSLRGIDEKLFF
. | TRBJ2-2 | 17 | TRBV5-1 | CASTARNRGGDTGELFF
. | TRBJ2-5 | 15 | TRBV9 | CASSVSSGVGETQYF
. | TRBJ2-5 | 15 | TRBV7-9 | CASSPGIQGEETQYF
. | TRBJ2-6 | 16 | TRBV5-1 | CASSLEPVSGANVLTF
. | TRBJ2-5 | 14 | TRBV7-2 | CASRRGGASETQYF
. | TRBJ1-2 | 14 | TRBV19 | CASSPPGGVGGYTF
. | TRBJ1-2 | 13 | TRBV24-1 | CATSEAGDYGYTF